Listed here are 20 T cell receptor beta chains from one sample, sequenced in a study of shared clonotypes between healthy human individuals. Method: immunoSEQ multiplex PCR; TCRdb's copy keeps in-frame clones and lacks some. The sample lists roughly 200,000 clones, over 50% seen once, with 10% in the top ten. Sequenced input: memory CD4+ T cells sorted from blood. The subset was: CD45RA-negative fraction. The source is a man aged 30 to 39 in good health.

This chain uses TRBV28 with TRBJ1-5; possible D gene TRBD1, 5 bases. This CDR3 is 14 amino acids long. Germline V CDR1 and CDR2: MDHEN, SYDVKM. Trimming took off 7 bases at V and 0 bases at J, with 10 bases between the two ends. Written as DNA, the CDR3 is TGTGCCAGCATGGTCGGGGGTAGCAATCAGCCCCAGCATTTT. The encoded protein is CASMVGGSNQPQHF.

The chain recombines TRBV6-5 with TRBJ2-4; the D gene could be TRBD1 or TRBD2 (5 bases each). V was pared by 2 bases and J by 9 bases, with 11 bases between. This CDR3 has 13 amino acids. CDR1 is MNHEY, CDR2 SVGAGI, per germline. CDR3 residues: CASSYGDGGIQYF. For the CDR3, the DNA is TGTGCCAGCAGTTACGGAGATGGGGGCATTCAGTACTTC.

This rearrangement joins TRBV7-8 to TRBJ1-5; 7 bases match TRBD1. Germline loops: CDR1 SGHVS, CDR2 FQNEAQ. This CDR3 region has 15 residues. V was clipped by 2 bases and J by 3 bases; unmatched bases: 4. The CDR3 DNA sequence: TGTGCCAGCAGCTTATCAGGGGGTATCAATCAGCCCCAGCATTTT. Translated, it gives CASSLSGGINQPQHF. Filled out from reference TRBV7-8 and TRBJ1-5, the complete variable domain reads GAGVSQSPRYKVAKRGQDVALRCDPISGHVSLFWYQQALGQGPEFLTYFQNEAQLDKSGLPSDRFFAERPEGSVSTLKIQRTQQEDSAVYLCASSLSGGINQPQHFGDGTRLSIL.

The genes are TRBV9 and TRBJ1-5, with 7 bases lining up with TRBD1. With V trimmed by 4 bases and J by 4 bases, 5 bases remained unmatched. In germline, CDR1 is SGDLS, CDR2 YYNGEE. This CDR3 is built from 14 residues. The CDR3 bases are TGTGCCAGCAGCCCTGACAGGGAGAATCAGCCCCAGCATTTT. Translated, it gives CASSPDRENQPQHF.

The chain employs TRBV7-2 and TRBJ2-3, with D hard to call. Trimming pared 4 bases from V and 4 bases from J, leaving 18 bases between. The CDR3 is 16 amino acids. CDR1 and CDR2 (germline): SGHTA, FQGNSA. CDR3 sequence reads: CASSSTSRSSADTQYF. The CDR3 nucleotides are TGTGCCAGCAGCTCTACCAGTAGGTCTTCGGCAGATACGCAGTATTTT.

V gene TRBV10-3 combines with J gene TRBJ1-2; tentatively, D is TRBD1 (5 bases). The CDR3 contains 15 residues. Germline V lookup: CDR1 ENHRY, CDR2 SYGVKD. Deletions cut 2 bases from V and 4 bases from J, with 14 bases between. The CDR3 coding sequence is TGTGCCATCAGTGAGGGGGGGTTGGTGAGCTATGGCTACACCTTC. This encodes CAISEGGLVSYGYTF.

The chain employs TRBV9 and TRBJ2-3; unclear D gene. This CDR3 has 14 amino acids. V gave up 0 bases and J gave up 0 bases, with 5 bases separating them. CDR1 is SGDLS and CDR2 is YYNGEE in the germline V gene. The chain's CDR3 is CASSVGFSTDTQYF. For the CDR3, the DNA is TGTGCCAGCAGCGTAGGGTTTAGCACAGATACGCAGTATTTT.

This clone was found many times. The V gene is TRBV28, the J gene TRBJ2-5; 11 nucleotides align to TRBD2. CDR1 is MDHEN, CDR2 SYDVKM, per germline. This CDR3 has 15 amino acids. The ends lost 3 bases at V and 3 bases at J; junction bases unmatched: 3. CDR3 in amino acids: CASSFIAGGKETQYF. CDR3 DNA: TGTGCCAGCAGTTTTATAGCGGGAGGGAAAGAGACCCAGTACTTC.

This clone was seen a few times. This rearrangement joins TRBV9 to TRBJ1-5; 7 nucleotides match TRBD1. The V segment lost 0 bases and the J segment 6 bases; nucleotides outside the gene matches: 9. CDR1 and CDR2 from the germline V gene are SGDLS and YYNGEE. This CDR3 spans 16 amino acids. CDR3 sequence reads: CASSVDGTGVRQPQHF. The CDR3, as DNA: TGTGCCAGCAGCGTAGATGGTACAGGGGTTCGTCAGCCCCAGCATTTT.

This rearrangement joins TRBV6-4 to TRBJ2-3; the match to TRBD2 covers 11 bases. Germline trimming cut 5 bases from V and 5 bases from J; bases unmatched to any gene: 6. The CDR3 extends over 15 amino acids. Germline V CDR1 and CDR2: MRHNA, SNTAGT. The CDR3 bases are TGTGCCAGCAGTCCACTAGCGGGAGCGAAAGATACGCAGTATTTT. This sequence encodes CASSPLAGAKDTQYF.

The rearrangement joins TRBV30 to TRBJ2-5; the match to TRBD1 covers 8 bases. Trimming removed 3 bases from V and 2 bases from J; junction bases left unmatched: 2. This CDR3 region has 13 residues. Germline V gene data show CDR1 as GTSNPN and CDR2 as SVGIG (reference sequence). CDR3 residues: CAWSHRGQETQYF. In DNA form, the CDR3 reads TGTGCCTGGAGCCACAGGGGGCAAGAGACCCAGTACTTC.

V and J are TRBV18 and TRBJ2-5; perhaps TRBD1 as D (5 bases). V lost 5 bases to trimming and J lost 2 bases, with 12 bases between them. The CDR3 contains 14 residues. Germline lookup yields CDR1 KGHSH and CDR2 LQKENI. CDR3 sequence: CASSMGQNQETQYF. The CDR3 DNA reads TGTGCCAGCTCAATGGGGCAAAATCAAGAGACCCAGTACTTC.

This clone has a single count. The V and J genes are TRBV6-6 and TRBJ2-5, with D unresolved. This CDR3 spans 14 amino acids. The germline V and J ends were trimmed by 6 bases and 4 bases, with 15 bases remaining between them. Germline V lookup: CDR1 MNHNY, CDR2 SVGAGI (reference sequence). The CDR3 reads CASSPRSSVETQYF. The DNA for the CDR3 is TGTGCCAGCAGCCCCCGCAGCAGCGTAGAGACCCAGTACTTC.

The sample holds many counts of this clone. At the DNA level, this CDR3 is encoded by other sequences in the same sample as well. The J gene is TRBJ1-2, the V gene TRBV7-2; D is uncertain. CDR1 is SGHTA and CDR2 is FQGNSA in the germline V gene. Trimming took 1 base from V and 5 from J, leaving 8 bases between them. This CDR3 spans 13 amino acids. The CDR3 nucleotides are TGTGCCAGCAGCTTAGAACCCGTTTATGGCTACACCTTC. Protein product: CASSLEPVYGYTF.

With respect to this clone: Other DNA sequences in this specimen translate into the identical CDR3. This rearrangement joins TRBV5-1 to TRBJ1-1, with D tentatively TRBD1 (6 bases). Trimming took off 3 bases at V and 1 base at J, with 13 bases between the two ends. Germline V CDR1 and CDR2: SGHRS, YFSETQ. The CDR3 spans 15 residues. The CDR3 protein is CASSSAGARNTEAFF. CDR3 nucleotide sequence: TGCGCCAGCAGCTCGGCAGGGGCAAGGAACACTGAAGCTTTCTTT.

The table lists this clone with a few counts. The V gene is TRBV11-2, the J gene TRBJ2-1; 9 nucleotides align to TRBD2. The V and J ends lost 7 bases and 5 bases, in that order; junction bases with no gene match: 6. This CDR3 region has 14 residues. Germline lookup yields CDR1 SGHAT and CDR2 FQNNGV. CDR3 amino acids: CASMAGGLDNEQFF. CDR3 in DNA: TGTGCCAGCATGGCGGGAGGGTTAGACAATGAGCAGTTCTTC.

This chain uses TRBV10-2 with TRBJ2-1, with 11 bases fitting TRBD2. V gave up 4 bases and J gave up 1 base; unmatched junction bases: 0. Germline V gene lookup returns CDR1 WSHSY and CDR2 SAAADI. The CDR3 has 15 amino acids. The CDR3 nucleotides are TGCGCCAGCAGTGGACTAGCGGGATCCTACAATGAGCAGTTCTTC. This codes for CASSGLAGSYNEQFF.

This CDR3 reads CASILTGGIYEQYF. The CDR3 coding sequence is TGTGCCAGCATTCTGACAGGGGGCATCTACGAGCAGTACTTC. This chain links TRBV6-1 with TRBJ2-7, with 10 bases identical to TRBD1. Germline CDR1 is MNHNS and CDR2 is SASEGT. The CDR3 runs 14 residues. The ends lost 7 bases at V and 3 bases at J; junction bases unmatched: 6.

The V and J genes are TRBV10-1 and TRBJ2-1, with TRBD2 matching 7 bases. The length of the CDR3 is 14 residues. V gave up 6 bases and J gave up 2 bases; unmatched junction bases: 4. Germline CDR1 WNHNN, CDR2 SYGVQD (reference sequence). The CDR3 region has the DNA TGCGCCAGCAGCCGAAGCGGGACCTACAATGAGCAGTTCTTC. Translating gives CASSRSGTYNEQFF.

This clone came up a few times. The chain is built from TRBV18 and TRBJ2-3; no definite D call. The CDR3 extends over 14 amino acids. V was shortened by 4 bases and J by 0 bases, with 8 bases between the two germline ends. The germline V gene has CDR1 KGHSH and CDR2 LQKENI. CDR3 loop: CASSLDASTDTQYF. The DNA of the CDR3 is TGTGCCAGCTCACTCGACGCTAGCACAGATACGCAGTATTTT. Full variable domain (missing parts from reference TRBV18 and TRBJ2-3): NAGVMQNPRHLVRRRGQEARLRCSPMKGHSHVYWYRQLPEEGLKFMVYLQKENIIDESGMPKERFSAEFPKEGPSILRIQQVVRGDSAAYFCASSLDASTDTQYFGPGTRLTVL.